The sequence of this TCR beta chain was determined in a study of PD-1 blockade in classical Hodgkin lymphoma. Clones were sequenced by immunoSEQ multiplex PCR, and TCRdb holds only the in-frame ones, with some missing. The data show about 29,000 clones, with over 70% seen just once and 3% to 4% held by the top ten. The CDR3 totals 15 residues. With 5 bases removed from V and 1 base from J, the gap between germline ends came to 12 bases. Germline assignment: CDR1 SGHTA and CDR2 FQGNSA. Brentuximab vedotin exposure varied among the patients, all of whom had relapsed after autologous stem cell transplantation. Study-wide findings and caveats: Repertoire differences have undefined causes, possibly disease activity or prior therapy.

Notes on this clone: What it binds is unknown.

The chain uses TRBV7-2 and TRBJ1-5; tentatively, D is TRBD1 (6 bases). This sample comprised peripheral blood mononuclear cells (PBMCs), obtained before the second cycle of nivolumab. The TCR sequence derives from a human donor with classical Hodgkin lymphoma. The DNA of the CDR3 is TGTGCCAGCAGCGCCCAGGGGCTCAGCAATCAGCCCCAGCATTTT. It codes for CASSAQGLSNQPQHF.